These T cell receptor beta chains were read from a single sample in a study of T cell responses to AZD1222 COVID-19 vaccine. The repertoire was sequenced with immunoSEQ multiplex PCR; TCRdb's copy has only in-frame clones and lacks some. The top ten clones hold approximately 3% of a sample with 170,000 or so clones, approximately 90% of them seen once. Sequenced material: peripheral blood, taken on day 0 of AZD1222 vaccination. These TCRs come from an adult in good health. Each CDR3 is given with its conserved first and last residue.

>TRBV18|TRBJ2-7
CASSPLTSGVYYEQYF
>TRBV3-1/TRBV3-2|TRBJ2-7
CASSQVDGYEQYF
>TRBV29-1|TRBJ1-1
CSVEDRGRGLNTEAFF
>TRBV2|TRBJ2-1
CASSEISGGAGNEQFF
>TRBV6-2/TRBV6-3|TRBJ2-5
CASSYGGGGGETQYF
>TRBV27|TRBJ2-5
CAAAVAGGTQYF
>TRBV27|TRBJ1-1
CASSFGRENTEAFF
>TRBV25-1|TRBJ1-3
CASSEGPRGARGNTIYF
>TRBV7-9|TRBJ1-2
CASSPGSYGYTF
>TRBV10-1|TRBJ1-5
CASRPTVRSNQPQHF
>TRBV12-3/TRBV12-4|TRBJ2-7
CASSPQGYEQYF
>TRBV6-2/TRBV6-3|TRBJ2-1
CASSYSGTSEINEQFF
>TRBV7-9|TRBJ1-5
CASSLGAQPNQPQHF
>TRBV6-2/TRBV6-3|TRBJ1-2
CASSGEDYYGYTF
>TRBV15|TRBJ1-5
CATSRDGNQPQHF
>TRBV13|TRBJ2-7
CASSLVQGAGEQYF
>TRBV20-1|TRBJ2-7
CSASTGYEQYF
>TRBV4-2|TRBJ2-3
CASSPGSGTSGGLDTQYF
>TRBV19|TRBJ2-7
CASQPGLAREQYF
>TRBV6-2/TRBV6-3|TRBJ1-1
CASSYGNTMNTEAFF
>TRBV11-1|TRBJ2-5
CASSPRTGKETQYF
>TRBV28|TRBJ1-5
CASSPGGSNQPQHF
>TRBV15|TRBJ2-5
CATSRDGGQGGETQYF
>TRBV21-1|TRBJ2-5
CASSNSPRGWQETQYF
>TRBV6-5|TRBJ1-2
CASRKEWGYGYTF
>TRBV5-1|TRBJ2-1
CASTAMGSYNEQFF
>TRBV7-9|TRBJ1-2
CASSLNSGSPYGYTF